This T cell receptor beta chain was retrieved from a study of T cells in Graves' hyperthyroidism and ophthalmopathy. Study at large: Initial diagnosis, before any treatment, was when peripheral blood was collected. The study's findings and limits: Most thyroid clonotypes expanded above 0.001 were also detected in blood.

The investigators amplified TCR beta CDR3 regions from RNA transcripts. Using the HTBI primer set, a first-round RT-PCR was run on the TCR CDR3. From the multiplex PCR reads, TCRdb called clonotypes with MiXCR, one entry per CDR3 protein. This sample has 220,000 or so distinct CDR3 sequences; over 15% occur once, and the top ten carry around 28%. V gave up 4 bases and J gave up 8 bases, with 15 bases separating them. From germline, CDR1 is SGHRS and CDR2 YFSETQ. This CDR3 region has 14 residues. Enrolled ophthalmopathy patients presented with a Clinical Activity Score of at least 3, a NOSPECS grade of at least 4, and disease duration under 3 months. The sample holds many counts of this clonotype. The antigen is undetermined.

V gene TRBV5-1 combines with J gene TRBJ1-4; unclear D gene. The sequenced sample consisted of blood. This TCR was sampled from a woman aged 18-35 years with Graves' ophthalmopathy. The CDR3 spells CASSPQIMGEKLFF. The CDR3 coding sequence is TGCGCCAGCAGCCCGCAGATCATGGGCGAAAAACTGTTTTTT. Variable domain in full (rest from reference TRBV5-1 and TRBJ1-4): KAGVTQTPRYLIKTRGQQVTLSCSPISGHRSVSWYQQTPGQGLQFLFEYFSETQRNKGNFPGRFSGRQFSNSRSEMNVSTLELGDSALYLCASSPQIMGEKLFFGSGTQLSVL.